This T cell receptor (beta chain) came from a study of blood T cell repertoires in COVID-19. Across the study: Sites across the United States, Italy and Spain contributed samples from acute and convalescent COVID-19.

The CDR3 runs to 14 residues. In germline, CDR1 is SGHVS, CDR2 FNYEAQ. Trimming shortened V by 1 base and J by 2 bases, and 8 bases separated the two germline ends. In the source study's methods: Counts of nucleated cells, estimated from reference gene primer amplification, were obtained. Clones were read by immunoSEQ multiplex PCR, and TCRdb kept only the in-frame ones, dropping some. V, J and clone size are those of that table, while D and trimming were read from the DNA. The sample records roughly 170,000 clones, 80% to 90% being singletons. Recruits, aged about 18 to 95 years, lived in 24 US areas. The study assigned cohorts using participant-reported clinical history.

Sequenced: PBMCs or T cells enriched from blood (not recorded which). This receptor was identified in a woman between 45 and 65 years old in a cohort exposed to, infected with or recovered from COVID-19 (not recorded which). The chain couples TRBV7-6 to TRBJ1-1, with D hard to call. The CDR3 spells CASSLGQANTEAFF. Written as DNA, the CDR3 is TGTGCCAGCAGCTTAGGGCAGGCCAACACTGAAGCTTTCTTT.